These 27 T cell receptor beta chains came from one sample sequenced in a study of T cells in Graves' hyperthyroidism and ophthalmopathy. Amplification targeted TCR beta CDR3 regions from RNA transcripts. A set of HTBI primers served as the primers for a first-round RT-PCR of the TCR CDR3. TCRdb processed the multiplex PCR reads anew with MiXCR; each CDR3 protein has one entry. The sample has under 250,000 distinct CDR3 sequences; 17% are singletons. Sequenced sample: blood. These receptors all come from a woman aged 45-65 years with Graves' hyperthyroidism.

This clonotype has a handful of counts. V is TRBV5-6 and J is TRBJ1-1; maybe TRBD1 (6 bases). Germline CDR1 reads SGHDT; CDR2 reads YYEEEE. Trimming removed 4 bases from V and 1 base from J, with 17 bases in between. The length of the CDR3 is 16 residues. Written as DNA, the CDR3 is TGTGCCAGCAGCCGAATTATACAGGGACCGAACACTGAAGCTTTCTTT. It is translated as CASSRIIQGPNTEAFF.

This clonotype has only a few counts. This chain joins TRBV12-3 or TRBV12-4 and TRBJ1-2; TRBD1 aligns across 10 bases. The J segment lost 7 bases and the V segment lost 4 bases, leaving 6 bases of the junction unmatched. The CDR3 sequence is 14 residues long. The CDR3 DNA is TGTGCCAGCAGTTCGGGACAGGGGTTGCCTGGCTACACCTTC. Protein product: CASSSGQGLPGYTF.

V usage is TRBV15 and J usage is TRBJ2-3; D unclear. This CDR3 region has 11 residues. Germline CDR1 LNHNV, CDR2 YYDKDF (reference sequence). Trimming stripped 4 bases from V and 7 bases from J, with 6 bases between. The CDR3 here is CATSTSHTQYF. The CDR3 region has the DNA TGTGCCACCAGCACCTCTCATACGCAGTATTTT.

V gene TRBV20-1 combines with J gene TRBJ2-7; 10 nucleotides agree with TRBD2. The CDR3 loop spans 14 amino acids. The germline CDR1 and CDR2 sequences are DFQATT and SNEGSKA (reference sequence). V shed 5 bases, J shed 7 bases, and the junction held 11 bases outside the gene matches. The CDR3 coding sequence is TGCAGTGCTCCCCGAGTAGCGGGAGGTCGGGAGCAGTACTTC. This codes for CSAPRVAGGREQYF.

The sample holds many counts of this clonotype. The CDR3 sequence is CASSGFSWADSYEQYF. CDR3 DNA: TGTGCCAGCAGCGGGTTCTCTTGGGCAGACTCCTACGAGCAGTACTTC. This chain uses TRBV11-2 with TRBJ2-7; D not certain. With 5 bases removed from V and 0 bases from J, the gap between germline ends came to 17 bases. Looked up from germline, CDR1 is SGHAT and CDR2 is FQNNGV. This CDR3 has 16 amino acids.

This clonotype appeared a few times. The gene calls are TRBV18 and TRBJ2-7; D not resolved. The V and J ends lost 3 bases and 4 bases respectively, with 7 bases between them. The CDR3 consists of 12 residues. Germline V CDR1 and CDR2: KGHSH, LQKENI. Here the CDR3 reads CASSPSDYEQYF. The CDR3 DNA reads as TGTGCCAGCTCACCGTCGGATTACGAGCAGTACTTC.

This clonotype was recorded many times. The genes are TRBV3-1 and TRBJ1-5; TRBD1 might be the D (6 bases). The germline V gene encodes CDR1 LGHDT and CDR2 YNNKEL (reference sequence). Between the trimmed V and J ends, which lost 1 base and 4 bases, there was a span of 11 bases. The CDR3 length is 15 residues. The CDR3 region has the DNA TGTGCCAGCAGCCAAGGGCCGACAGGTAATCAGCCCCAGCATTTT. Its protein is CASSQGPTGNQPQHF.

The rearrangement uses TRBV20-1 and TRBJ2-3, with 15 nucleotides matching TRBD2. Germline V gives CDR1 DFQATT, CDR2 SNEGSKA (reference sequence). The ends lost 1 base at V and 5 bases at J; junction bases unmatched: 1. This CDR3 comprises 15 residues. CDR3 region: CSARGTSGREDTQYF. CDR3 nucleotide sequence: TGCAGTGCTAGAGGGACTAGCGGGAGGGAAGATACGCAGTATTTT.

This clonotype was seen repeatedly, ten times or more. CDR3 loop: CSARPARLAQSEKLFF. The CDR3 nucleotides are TGCAGTGCTAGACCTGCCCGACTGGCTCAAAGTGAAAAACTGTTTTTT. The rearrangement links TRBV20-1 to TRBJ1-4; D not certain. V was cut by 2 bases and J by 7 bases, with 20 bases left in between. The CDR3 consists of 16 residues. Germline V lookup: CDR1 DFQATT, CDR2 SNEGSKA (reference sequence).

This clonotype occurred many times. The genes are TRBV20-1 and TRBJ1-1; TRBD1 might be the D (6 bases). Per the germline V gene, CDR1 is DFQATT and CDR2 is SNEGSKA (reference sequence). The length of the CDR3 is 14 residues. Trimming cost V 6 bases and J 1 base, with 15 bases left between them. Written as DNA, the CDR3 is TGCAGTGCAAAGAGGGGGGTAACGAACACTGAAGCTTTCTTT. Encoded protein: CSAKRGVTNTEAFF.

In this sample, this clonotype turned up many times. The rearrangement links TRBV29-1 to TRBJ2-3; a weak D match, TRBD2 (5 bases). CDR3 length equals 13 residues. Deletions cut 8 bases from V and 2 bases from J, with 14 bases between. From germline, CDR1 is SQVTM and CDR2 ANQGSEA. This chain's CDR3 is CSSEGSHTDTQYF. CDR3 nucleotide sequence: TGCAGCTCTGAGGGTTCACACACAGATACGCAGTATTTT.

This clonotype was recorded many times. The chain employs TRBV6-2 or TRBV6-3 and TRBJ2-3; 11 bases agree with TRBD2. Germline assignment: CDR1 MNHEY and CDR2 SVGEGT. Trimming cost V 4 bases and J 2 bases; bases outside gene matches: 11. The CDR3 has 18 amino acids. The CDR3 DNA reads TGTGCCAGCAGTTTCCTTAGCGGGAGGGCCTCCTACACAGATACGCAGTATTTT. Protein sequence: CASSFLSGRASYTDTQYF.

This clonotype was counted at least ten times. This sequence joins TRBV27 and TRBJ2-2; 10 bases are a match to TRBD2. The V segment lost 8 bases and the J segment 5 bases; nucleotides outside the gene matches: 5. The CDR3 covers 14 residues. Germline loops: CDR1 MNHEY, CDR2 SMNVEV (reference sequence). The CDR3 nucleotides are TGTGCCAGCGCTAGCGGGAGAATTACCGGGGAGCTGTTTTTT. Its protein is CASASGRITGELFF.

There are many counts of this clonotype. The chain links TRBV20-1 to TRBJ2-7; 9 bases align to TRBD2. Per germline, CDR1 DFQATT and CDR2 SNEGSKA (reference sequence). This CDR3 has 14 residues. Trimming took 5 bases from V and 2 from J; bases not matched to a gene: 7. The CDR3: CSADLAGTAYEQYF. CDR3 DNA: TGCAGTGCTGATCTAGCGGGAACCGCCTACGAGCAGTACTTC.

This clonotype was picked up many times. V is TRBV11-3 and J is TRBJ2-5; D is perhaps TRBD2 (5 bases). The V gene's germline CDR1 is SGHNT and CDR2 YENEEA. Trimming took off 0 bases at V and 1 base at J, with 18 bases between the two ends. This CDR3 has 18 amino acids. As DNA, the CDR3 is TGTGCCAGCAGCTTAGATCTGCGGCGGAGCGGCCTCCAAGAGACCCAGTACTTC. Translating gives CASSLDLRRSGLQETQYF.

At least ten counts were recorded for this clonotype. The V and J genes are TRBV7-9 and TRBJ2-7; D possibly corresponds to TRBD1 (6 bases). Germline-derived CDR1 and CDR2 are SEHNR and FQNEAQ (reference sequence). The CDR3 consists of 13 residues. Trimming left V 4 bases short and J 2 bases short, with 9 bases between. The CDR3 nucleotides read TGTGCCAGCAGCTCCGGACAGACCTACGAGCAGTACTTC. Its translation is CASSSGQTYEQYF. Based on the CDR3 plus reference TRBV7-9 and TRBJ2-7, the full variable domain is DTGVSQNPRHKITKRGQNVTFRCDPISEHNRLYWYRQTLGQGPEFLTYFQNEAQLEKSRLLSDRFSAERPKGSFSTLEIQRTEQGDSAMYLCASSSGQTYEQYFGPGTRLTVT.

A few counts support this clonotype. The chain recombines TRBV28 with TRBJ2-1; 7 bases are a match to TRBD2. There are 12 residues in the CDR3. V was pared by 6 bases and J by 8 bases, with 4 bases of the junction left unmatched. Germline-derived CDR1 and CDR2 are MDHEN and SYDVKM. CDR3 protein: CASRETSYEQFF. CDR3 sequence (DNA): TGTGCCAGCAGAGAGACTAGCTATGAGCAGTTCTTC.

This clonotype was detected many times. The chain is built from TRBV20-1 and TRBJ2-7; tentatively, D is TRBD2 (5 bases). The CDR3 runs 14 residues. CDR1 is DFQATT and CDR2 is SNEGSKA in the germline V gene (reference sequence). V shed 4 bases and J shed 0 bases, with 13 bases lying between them. The CDR3 reads CSAIQAESSYEQYF. The CDR3 DNA is TGCAGTGCTATCCAAGCGGAGAGCTCCTACGAGCAGTACTTC.

About this clonotype: A much larger clone lies one base from this, so it may be a read error. V usage is TRBV15 and J usage is TRBJ2-2, with D possibly TRBD2 on 6 matching bases. The CDR3 covers 14 residues. Germline assignment: CDR1 LNHNV and CDR2 YYDKDF (reference sequence). Trimming took off 8 bases at V and 6 bases at J, with 16 bases between the two ends. This CDR3 reads CATGRDFAAGELFF. CDR3 sequence (DNA): TGTGCCACCGGCCGGGACTTCGCCGCCGGGGAGCTGTTTTTT.

This clonotype was observed at least ten times. The chain joins TRBV6-1 to TRBJ1-5, with D hard to call. CDR3 length equals 15 residues. Germline V gene data show CDR1 as MNHNS and CDR2 as SASEGT. V was clipped by 2 bases and J by 2 bases, with 10 bases between them. The CDR3 here is CASSELAFGNQPQHF. CDR3 nucleotide sequence: TGTGCCAGCAGTGAACTCGCCTTTGGCAATCAGCCCCAGCATTTT.

This clonotype came up many times. This chain joins TRBV7-8 and TRBJ2-1, with 13 bases lining up with TRBD2. The CDR3 spans 17 residues. Germline V CDR1 and CDR2: SGHVS, FQNEAQ. The V segment lost 5 bases and the J segment 4 bases; nucleotides outside the gene matches: 8. CDR3 residues: CASSPRLAGGLYNEQFF. The CDR3 DNA sequence: TGTGCCAGCAGCCCGAGACTAGCGGGAGGACTATACAATGAGCAGTTCTTC.

With regard to this clonotype: This may stem from a read error, because a much larger clone lies one nucleotide away. The missing conserved phenylalanine or tryptophan at the end of this CDR3 makes a read error likely. The chain uses TRBV27 and TRBJ2-2, with 15 bases fitting TRBD2. The CDR3 loop spans 16 amino acids. Germline V gene lookup returns CDR1 MNHEY and CDR2 SMNVEV (reference sequence). Trimming cost V 5 bases and J 7 bases; bases outside gene matches: 5. The CDR3, as DNA: TGTGCCAGCAGTCCCCGGACTAGCGGGAGGGGCGGGGAGCTGTTTTCT. The encoded protein is CASSPRTSGRGGELFS.

In its sample, this clonotype was seen a few times. The chain recombines TRBV7-8 with TRBJ2-1; TRBD2 matches 14 bases. This CDR3 has 18 residues. CDR1 and CDR2 (germline): SGHVS, FQNEAQ. V lost 4 bases to trimming and J lost 2 bases; unmatched junction nucleotides: 7. The CDR3 DNA sequence: TGTGCCAGCAGCTCGTGGACTAGCGGGAGGAGTCCCTACAATGAGCAGTTCTTC. Its protein is CASSSWTSGRSPYNEQFF. Variable domain in full (rest from reference TRBV7-8 and TRBJ2-1): GAGVSQSPRYKVAKRGQDVALRCDPISGHVSLFWYQQALGQGPEFLTYFQNEAQLDKSGLPSDRFFAERPEGSVSTLKIQRTQQEDSAVYLCASSSWTSGRSPYNEQFFGPGTRLTVL.

Many counts were recorded for this clonotype. The chain is built from TRBV7-3 and TRBJ2-1, with TRBD2 identical over 11 bases. The CDR3 covers 16 residues. The V gene's germline CDR1 is SGHTA and CDR2 FQGTGA. With V trimmed by 3 bases and J by 4 bases, 5 bases remained unmatched. The CDR3 bases are TGTGCCAGCAGCTTTACTAGCGGGAGCTTTTACAATGAGCAGTTCTTC. This encodes CASSFTSGSFYNEQFF.

The sample holds many counts of this clonotype. The chain employs TRBV28 and TRBJ2-7; D gene unclear. The germline CDR1 and CDR2 sequences are MDHEN and SYDVKM. The CDR3 has 13 amino acids. Trimming cost V 2 bases and J 5 bases, with 10 bases left between them. CDR3 sequence: CASSLVTLNEQYF. As DNA, the CDR3 is TGTGCCAGCAGTTTAGTCACCCTAAACGAGCAGTACTTC. Complete variable domain (other parts from reference TRBV28 and TRBJ2-7): DVKVTQSSRYLVKRTGEKVFLECVQDMDHENMFWYRQDPGLGLRLIYFSYDVKMKEKGDIPEGYSVSREKKERFSLILESASTNQTSMYLCASSLVTLNEQYFGPGTRLTVT.

This clonotype was seen many times. This chain connects TRBV5-8 to TRBJ1-1; 7 nucleotides align to TRBD1. The CDR3 consists of 13 residues. Looked up from germline, CDR1 is SGHTS and CDR2 is YDEGEE. J was trimmed by 3 bases and V by 5 bases; bases with no gene match: 4. The CDR3 region has the DNA TGTGCCAGCAGTCGGGACAGCCACACTGAAGCTTTCTTT. Protein sequence: CASSRDSHTEAFF. The variable domain in full, completed from reference TRBV5-8 and TRBJ1-1, reads EAGVTQSPTHLIKTRGQQATLRCSPISGHTSVYWYQQALGLGLQFLLWYDEGEERNRGNFPPRFSGRQFPNYSSELNVNALELEDSALYLCASSRDSHTEAFFGQGTRLTVV.

This clonotype was seen at least ten times. The chain uses TRBV20-1 and TRBJ1-2, with unresolved D. The CDR3 totals 11 residues. V dropped 3 bases and J dropped 6 bases, with 8 bases sitting between them. Looked up from germline, CDR1 is DFQATT and CDR2 is SNEGSKA (reference sequence). CDR3: CSASKDDGYTF. CDR3 coding DNA: TGCAGTGCTAGTAAGGACGATGGCTACACCTTC.